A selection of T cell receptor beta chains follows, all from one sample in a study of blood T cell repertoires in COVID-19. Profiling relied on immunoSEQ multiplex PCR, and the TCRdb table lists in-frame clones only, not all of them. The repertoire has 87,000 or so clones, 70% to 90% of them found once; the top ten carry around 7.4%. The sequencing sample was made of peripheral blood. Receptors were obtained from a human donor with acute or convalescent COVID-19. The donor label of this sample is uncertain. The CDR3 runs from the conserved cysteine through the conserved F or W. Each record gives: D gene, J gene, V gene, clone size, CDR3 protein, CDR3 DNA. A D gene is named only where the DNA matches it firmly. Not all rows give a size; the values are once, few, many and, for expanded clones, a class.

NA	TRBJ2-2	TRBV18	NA	CASSKDSWNTGELFF	TGTGCCAGCTCAAAGGACAGCTGGAACACCGGGGAGCTGTTTTTT
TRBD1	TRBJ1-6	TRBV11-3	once	CASSQGQSNSPLHF	TGTGCCAGCAGCCAGGGACAGAGTAATTCACCCCTCCACTTT
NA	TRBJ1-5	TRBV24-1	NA	CATSDRGLRQPQHF	TGTGCCACCAGTGACAGGGGATTAAGGCAGCCCCAGCATTTT
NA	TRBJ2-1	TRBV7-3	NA	CASSPSTVYNEQFF	TGTGCCAGCAGCCCCTCCACAGTCTACAATGAGCAGTTCTTC
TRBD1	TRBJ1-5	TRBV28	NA	CASRDAGQGGQPQHF	TGTGCCAGCCGGGATGCGGGACAGGGAGGTCAGCCCCAGCATTTT
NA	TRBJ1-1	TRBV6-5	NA	CASRGQTEASKAFF	TGTGCCAGCAGGGGGCAGACAGAGGCAAGTAAAGCTTTCTTT
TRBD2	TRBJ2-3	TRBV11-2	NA	CASSSRLAGGRTDTQYF	TGTGCCAGCAGCTCTCGACTAGCGGGGGGGAGGACAGATACGCAGTATTTT
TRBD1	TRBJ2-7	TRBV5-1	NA	CASSPENRGTGYEQYF	TGCGCCAGCAGCCCTGAAAACAGGGGCACGGGCTACGAGCAGTACTTC
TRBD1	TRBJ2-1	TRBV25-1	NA	CASSGQGAYNEQFF	TGTGCCAGCAGCGGACAGGGAGCGTACAATGAGCAGTTCTTC
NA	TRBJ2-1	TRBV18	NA	CASSPWGRAQDNEQFF	TGTGCCAGCTCACCATGGGGCAGGGCCCAGGACAATGAGCAGTTCTTC
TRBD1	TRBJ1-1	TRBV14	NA	CASRLTGGNTEAFF	TGTGCCAGCAGATTGACAGGGGGCAACACTGAAGCTTTCTTT
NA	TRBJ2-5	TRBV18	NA	CASSPLQGGQETQYF	TGTGCCAGCTCACCACTCCAGGGTGGTCAAGAGACCCAGTACTTC
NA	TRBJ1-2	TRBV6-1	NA	CASSEGQGFYGYTF	TGTGCCAGCAGTGAAGGGCAGGGTTTCTATGGCTACACCTTC
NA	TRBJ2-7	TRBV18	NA	CASSPPWTENYEQYF	TGTGCCAGCTCACCACCATGGACAGAAAACTACGAGCAGTACTTC
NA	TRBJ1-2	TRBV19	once	CATTTVNYGYTF	TGTGCCACCACGACAGTTAACTATGGCTACACCTTC
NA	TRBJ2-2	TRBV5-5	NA	CASSLIGRRANTGELFF	TGTGCCAGCAGCTTAATTGGACGGCGGGCGAACACCGGGGAGCTGTTTTTT
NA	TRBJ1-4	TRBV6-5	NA	CASSANTRRGEKLFF	TGTGCCAGCAGCGCCAACACTAGGAGAGGGGAAAAACTGTTTTTT
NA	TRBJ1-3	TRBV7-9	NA	CASSSLRGARGNTIYF	TGTGCCAGCAGCTCCTTACGGGGGGCGCGAGGAAACACCATATATTTT
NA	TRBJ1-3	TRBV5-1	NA	CASSQDHRASGNTIYF	TGCGCCAGCAGCCAGGATCACAGGGCCTCTGGAAACACCATATATTTT
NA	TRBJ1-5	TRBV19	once	CASNSRDSNQPQHF	TGTGCCAGTAACAGTCGGGATAGCAATCAGCCCCAGCATTTT
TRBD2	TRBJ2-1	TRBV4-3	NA	CASSPSGGFHNEQFF	TGCGCCAGCAGCCCTAGCGGGGGCTTCCACAATGAGCAGTTCTTC
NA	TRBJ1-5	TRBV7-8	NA	CASSLDRIRGNQPQHF	TGTGCCAGCAGCTTAGATCGTATCAGGGGAAATCAGCCCCAGCATTTT
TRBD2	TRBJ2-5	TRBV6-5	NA	CASSFLAGGETQYF	TGTGCCAGCAGTTTTCTAGCGGGGGGGGAGACCCAGTACTTC
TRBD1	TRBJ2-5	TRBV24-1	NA	CATSVGTEETQYF	TGTGCCACCAGTGTTGGGACAGAAGAGACCCAGTACTTC
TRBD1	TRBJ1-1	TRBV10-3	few	CAISERDRGSEAFF	TGTGCCATCAGTGAGAGGGACAGGGGTAGTGAAGCTTTCTTT
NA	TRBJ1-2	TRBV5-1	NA	CASSLGTGGYGYTF	TGCGCCAGCAGCTTGGGAACAGGCGGCTATGGCTACACCTTC
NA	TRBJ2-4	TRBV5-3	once	CARSPTELVDIQYF	TGTGCCAGAAGCCCGACGGAGCTAGTGGACATTCAGTACTTC
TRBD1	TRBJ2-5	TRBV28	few	CASSLYGTGLQETQYF	TGTGCCAGCAGTTTGTATGGGACAGGACTCCAAGAGACCCAGTACTTC
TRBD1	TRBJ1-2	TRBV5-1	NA	CASSVDRAGYTF	TGCGCCAGCAGCGTGGACAGGGCGGGCTACACCTTC
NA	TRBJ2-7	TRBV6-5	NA	CASSYRDKGYEQYF	TGTGCCAGCAGTTACCGGGACAAGGGCTACGAGCAGTACTTC
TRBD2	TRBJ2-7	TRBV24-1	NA	CATSELSGGSLYF	TGTGCCACCAGTGAGCTTTCCGGGGGGAGTCTGTACTTC
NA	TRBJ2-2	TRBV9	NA	CASSVGQDPNTGELFF	TGTGCCAGCAGCGTAGGACAGGACCCGAACACCGGGGAGCTGTTTTTT
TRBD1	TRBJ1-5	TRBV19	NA	CASSIDFSHRDRIQDQPQHF	TGTGCCAGTAGTATAGACTTCTCCCATCGGGACAGAATCCAAGATCAGCCCCAGCATTTT
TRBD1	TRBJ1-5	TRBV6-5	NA	CASSTGQGTSQPQHF	TGTGCCAGCAGTACGGGACAGGGGACCAGTCAGCCCCAGCATTTT
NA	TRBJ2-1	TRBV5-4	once	CASSFPGASLNEQFF	TGTGCCAGCAGCTTCCCAGGGGCTTCCCTCAATGAGCAGTTCTTC
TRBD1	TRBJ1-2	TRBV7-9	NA	CASSLSGTGGGYTF	TGTGCCAGCAGCTTGTCCGGGACAGGGGGCGGCTACACCTTC
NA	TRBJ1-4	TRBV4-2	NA	CASSQEWETNEKLFF	TGTGCCAGCAGCCAAGAGTGGGAGACTAATGAAAAACTGTTTTTT
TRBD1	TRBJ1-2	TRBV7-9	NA	CASSFGTGEDTF	TGTGCCAGCAGCTTTGGGACAGGGGAAGACACCTTC
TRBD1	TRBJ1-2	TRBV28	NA	CASSLGTGYGYTF	TGTGCCAGCAGTTTGGGGACAGGGTATGGCTACACCTTC
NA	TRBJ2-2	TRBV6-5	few	CATLAPNTGELFF	TGTGCCACTCTGGCTCCTAACACCGGGGAGCTGTTTTTT
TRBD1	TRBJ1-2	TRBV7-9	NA	CASSAWDRGADGYTF	TGTGCCAGCAGCGCCTGGGACAGGGGGGCAGATGGCTACACCTTC
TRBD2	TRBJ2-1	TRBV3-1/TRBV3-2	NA	CASSHTAGVGSYNEQFF	TGTGCCAGCAGCCATACAGCGGGGGTCGGCTCCTACAATGAGCAGTTCTTC
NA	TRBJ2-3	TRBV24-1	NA	CATSDGALADTQYF	TGTGCCACCAGTGATGGGGCCCTCGCGGATACGCAGTATTTT
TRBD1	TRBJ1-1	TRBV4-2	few	CASSQDRAAEAFF	TGTGCCAGCAGCCAGGACAGGGCGGCTGAAGCTTTCTTT
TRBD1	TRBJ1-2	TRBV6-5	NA	CASTRATGPYGYTF	TGTGCCAGCACCCGAGCGACAGGGCCCTATGGCTACACCTTC
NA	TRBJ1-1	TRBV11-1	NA	CASSLVFFGGNTEAFF	TGTGCCAGCAGCTTAGTATTTTTCGGAGGGAACACTGAAGCTTTCTTT
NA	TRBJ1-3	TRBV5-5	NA	CASSLAVVSGNTIYF	TGTGCCAGCAGCTTGGCAGTGGTCTCTGGAAACACCATATATTTT
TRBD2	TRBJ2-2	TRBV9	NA	CASSVFGGGASGELFF	TGTGCCAGCAGCGTATTCGGCGGGGGGGCATCCGGGGAGCTGTTTTTT
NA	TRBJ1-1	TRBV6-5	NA	CASTPPGTGYTEAFF	TGTGCCAGCACCCCACCGGGAACAGGGTACACTGAAGCTTTCTTT
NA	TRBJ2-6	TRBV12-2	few	CASRLVPHRASGANVLTF	TGTGCAAGTCGCTTAGTCCCCCACAGGGCTTCAGGGGCCAACGTCCTGACTTTC
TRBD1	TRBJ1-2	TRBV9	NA	CASSARQGSYGYTF	TGTGCCAGCAGCGCTCGACAGGGGAGCTATGGCTACACCTTC
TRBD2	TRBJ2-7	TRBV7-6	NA	CASRREGLAGEEQYF	TGTGCCAGCAGACGTGAGGGACTAGCGGGGGAAGAGCAGTACTTC
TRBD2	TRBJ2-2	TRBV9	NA	CASSPRTSGVPGELFF	TGTGCCAGCAGCCCCCGGACTAGCGGGGTGCCCGGGGAGCTGTTTTTT